This section outlines one T cell receptor beta chain sequence together with its context. This record comes from a study of beta chain features in type 1 diabetes. The V segment lost 1 base and the J segment 0 bases; nucleotides outside the gene matches: 4. Germline assignment: CDR1 SQVTM and CDR2 ANQGSEA. The CDR3 runs 15 residues. The study reverse transcribed the entire isolated RNA, so it sequenced expressed TCRB transcripts. Repertoires were generated with immunoSEQ multiplex PCR, while TCRdb's copy carries only in-frame clones and drops some. The table has hundreds of thousands of clones, 30% seen once.

The rearrangement joins TRBV29-1 to TRBJ2-5, with 8 positions matching TRBD2. Sequencing was performed on naive CD4+ T cells from blood. The sequence came from a man aged 18 to 30 in good health. The CDR3 nucleotides are TGCAGCGTTGAAGGGTCTAGCGGGTACCAAGAGACCCAGTACTTC. Translated, it gives CSVEGSSGYQETQYF.